This T cell receptor beta chain appears in the sequencing data of a study of shared clonotypes between healthy human individuals. Study-wide results and limits: In contrast to clonotypes shared by all four donors, non-shared clonotypes had lower generation probabilities. Read depth was anticipated to influence clonotype sharing among donors.

A remark on this clone: What it recognizes is unknown.

Negatively enriched CD4+ T cells were divided by CD45RA into naive and memory. The germline V gene encodes CDR1 SGHNT and CDR2 YYREEE (reference sequence). The CDR3 totals 12 residues. Deletions cut 4 bases from V and 5 bases from J, with 10 bases between. Sequencing used immunoSEQ multiplex PCR; TCRdb keeps in-frame clones, though not all of them. The sample shows about 2.4 million clones, over 85% of them seen only once. The sequencing sample was made of naive CD4+ T cells from PBMCs. Subset denoted: CD45RA+ positively selected. This sequence joins TRBV5-4 and TRBJ2-7, with a weak D call TRBD1 (5 bases). The clonotype was recovered from a man aged 18 to 30 in good health. Some clones in this sample may be carry-over from other donors' samples. CDR3 in amino acids: CASSTTGDEQYF. The CDR3 nucleotides read TGTGCCAGCAGCACAACAGGTGACGAGCAGTACTTC.